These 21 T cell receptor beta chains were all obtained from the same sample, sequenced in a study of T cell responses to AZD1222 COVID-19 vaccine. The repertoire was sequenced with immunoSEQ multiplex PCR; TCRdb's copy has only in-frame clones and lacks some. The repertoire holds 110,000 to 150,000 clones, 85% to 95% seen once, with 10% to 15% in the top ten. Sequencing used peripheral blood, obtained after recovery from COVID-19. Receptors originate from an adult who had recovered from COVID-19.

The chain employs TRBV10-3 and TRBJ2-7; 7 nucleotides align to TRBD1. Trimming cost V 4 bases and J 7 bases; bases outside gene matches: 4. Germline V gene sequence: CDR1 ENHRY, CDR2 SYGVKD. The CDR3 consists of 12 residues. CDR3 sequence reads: CAISVQGQEQYF. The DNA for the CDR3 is TGTGCCATCAGTGTACAGGGACAGGAGCAGTACTTC.

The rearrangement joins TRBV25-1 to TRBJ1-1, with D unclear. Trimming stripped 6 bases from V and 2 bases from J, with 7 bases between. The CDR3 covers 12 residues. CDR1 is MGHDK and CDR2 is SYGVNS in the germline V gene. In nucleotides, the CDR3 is TGTGCCAGCAGCCACCCCAACACTGAAGCTTTCTTT. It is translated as CASSHPNTEAFF.

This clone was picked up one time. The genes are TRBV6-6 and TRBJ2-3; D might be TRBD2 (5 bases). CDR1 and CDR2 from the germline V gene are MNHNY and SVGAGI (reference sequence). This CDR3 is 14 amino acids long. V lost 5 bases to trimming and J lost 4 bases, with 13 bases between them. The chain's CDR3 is CASSPRLPPDTQYF. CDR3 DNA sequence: TGTGCCAGCAGTCCCCGACTACCGCCAGATACGCAGTATTTT.

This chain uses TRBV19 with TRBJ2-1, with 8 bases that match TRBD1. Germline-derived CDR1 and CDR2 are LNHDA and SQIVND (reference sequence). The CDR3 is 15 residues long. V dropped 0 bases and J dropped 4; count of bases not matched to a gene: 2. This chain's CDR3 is CASSIDGDRYNEQFF. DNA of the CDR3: TGTGCCAGTAGTATAGACGGGGACAGGTACAATGAGCAGTTCTTC.

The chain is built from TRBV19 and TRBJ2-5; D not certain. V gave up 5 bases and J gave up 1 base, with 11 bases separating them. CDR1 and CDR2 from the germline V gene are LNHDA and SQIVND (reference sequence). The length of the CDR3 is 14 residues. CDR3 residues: CASSRQTPQETQYF. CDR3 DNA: TGTGCCAGTAGTCGGCAGACTCCCCAAGAGACCCAGTACTTC.

The CDR3 sequence: CASSPIIGGYEQYF. The DNA of the CDR3 is TGTGCCAGCAGCCCCATAATCGGGGGCTACGAGCAGTACTTC. The chain links TRBV27 to TRBJ2-7; the D gene is possibly TRBD2 (6 bases). The CDR3 covers 14 residues. Trimming removed 6 bases from V and 3 bases from J, with 15 bases in between. Germline CDR1 and CDR2: MNHEY and SMNVEV (reference sequence).

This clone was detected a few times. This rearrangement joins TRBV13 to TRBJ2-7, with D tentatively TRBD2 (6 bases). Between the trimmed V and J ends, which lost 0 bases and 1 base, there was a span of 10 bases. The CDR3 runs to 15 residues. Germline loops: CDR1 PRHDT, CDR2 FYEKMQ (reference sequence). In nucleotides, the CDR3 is TGTGCCAGCAGCTTAGGGCGGGACCATTCCTACGAGCAGTACTTC. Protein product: CASSLGRDHSYEQYF.

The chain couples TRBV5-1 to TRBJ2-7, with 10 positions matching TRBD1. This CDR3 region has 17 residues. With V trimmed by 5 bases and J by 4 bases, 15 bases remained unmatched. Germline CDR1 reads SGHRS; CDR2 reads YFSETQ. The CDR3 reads CASSHGGTGENKYEQYF. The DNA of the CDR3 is TGCGCCAGCAGTCATGGGGGGACAGGGGAAAATAAGTACGAGCAGTACTTC.

This chain's CDR3 is CASSYSRAGGGQFF. The CDR3, as DNA: TGTGCCAGCAGTTACTCGCGAGCGGGAGGCGGCCAGTTCTTC. The V and J genes are TRBV6-5 and TRBJ2-1; the match to TRBD2 covers 9 bases. There are 14 residues in the CDR3. Looked up from germline, CDR1 is MNHEY and CDR2 is SVGAGI. The junction had 7 bases not matched to a gene; V was cut back by 0 bases and J by 13 bases.

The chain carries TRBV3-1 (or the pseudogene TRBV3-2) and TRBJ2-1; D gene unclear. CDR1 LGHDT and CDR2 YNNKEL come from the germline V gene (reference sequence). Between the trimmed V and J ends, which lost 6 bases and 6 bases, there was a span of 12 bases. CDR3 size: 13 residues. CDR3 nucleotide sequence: TGTGCCAGCAGTAATTCCTTCGGCAATGAGCAGTTCTTC. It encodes CASSNSFGNEQFF.

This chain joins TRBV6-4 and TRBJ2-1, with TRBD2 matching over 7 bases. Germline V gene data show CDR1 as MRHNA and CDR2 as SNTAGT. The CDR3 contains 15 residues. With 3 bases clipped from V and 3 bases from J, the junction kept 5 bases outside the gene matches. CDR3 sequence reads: CASSEVGGSYNEQFF. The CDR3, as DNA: TGTGCCAGCAGTGAGGTGGGAGGGAGCTACAATGAGCAGTTCTTC.

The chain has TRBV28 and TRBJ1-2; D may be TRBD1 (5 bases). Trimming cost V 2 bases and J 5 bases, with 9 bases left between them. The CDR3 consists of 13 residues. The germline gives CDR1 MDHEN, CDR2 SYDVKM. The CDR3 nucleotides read TGTGCCAGCAGTTTACAGGGCTTATATGGCTACACCTTC. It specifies CASSLQGLYGYTF.

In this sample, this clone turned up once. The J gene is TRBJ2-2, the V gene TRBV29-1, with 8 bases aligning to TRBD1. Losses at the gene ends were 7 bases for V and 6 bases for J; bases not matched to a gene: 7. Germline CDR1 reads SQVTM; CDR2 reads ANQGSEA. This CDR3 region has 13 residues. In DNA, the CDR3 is TGCAGCGCTAGGACAGGGAGGTCCGGGGAGCTGTTTTTT. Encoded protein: CSARTGRSGELFF.

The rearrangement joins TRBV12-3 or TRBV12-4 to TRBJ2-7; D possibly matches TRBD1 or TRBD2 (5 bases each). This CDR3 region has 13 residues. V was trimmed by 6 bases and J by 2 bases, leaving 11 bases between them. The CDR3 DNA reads TGTGCCAGCAGCGGGACCGTCCCCTACGAGCAGTACTTC. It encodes CASSGTVPYEQYF.

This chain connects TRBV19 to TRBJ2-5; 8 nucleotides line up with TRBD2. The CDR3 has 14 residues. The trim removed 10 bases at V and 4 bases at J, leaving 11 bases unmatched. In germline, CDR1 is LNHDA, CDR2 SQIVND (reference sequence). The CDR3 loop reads CATQTGGPIETQYF. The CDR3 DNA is TGTGCCACACAGACGGGAGGGCCTATAGAGACCCAGTACTTC.

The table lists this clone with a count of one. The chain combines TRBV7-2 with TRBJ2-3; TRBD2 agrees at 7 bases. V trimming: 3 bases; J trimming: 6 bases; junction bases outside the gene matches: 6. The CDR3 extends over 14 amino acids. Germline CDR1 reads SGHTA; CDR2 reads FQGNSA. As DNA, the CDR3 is TGTGCCAGCAGCTTGGATGCGGGGGTGGATACGCAGTATTTT. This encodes CASSLDAGVDTQYF.

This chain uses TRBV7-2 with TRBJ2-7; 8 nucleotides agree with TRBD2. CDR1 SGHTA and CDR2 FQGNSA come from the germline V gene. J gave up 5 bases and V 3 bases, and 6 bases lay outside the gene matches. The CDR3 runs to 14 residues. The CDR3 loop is CASSFVAGRDEQYF. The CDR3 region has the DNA TGTGCCAGCAGCTTCGTAGCGGGGAGGGACGAGCAGTACTTC.

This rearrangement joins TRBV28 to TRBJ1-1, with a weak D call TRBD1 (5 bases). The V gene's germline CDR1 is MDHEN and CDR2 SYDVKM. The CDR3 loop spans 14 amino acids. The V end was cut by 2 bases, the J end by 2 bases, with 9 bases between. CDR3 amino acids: CASSLTGRNTEAFF. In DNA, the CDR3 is TGTGCCAGCAGTTTAACAGGTCGCAACACTGAAGCTTTCTTT.

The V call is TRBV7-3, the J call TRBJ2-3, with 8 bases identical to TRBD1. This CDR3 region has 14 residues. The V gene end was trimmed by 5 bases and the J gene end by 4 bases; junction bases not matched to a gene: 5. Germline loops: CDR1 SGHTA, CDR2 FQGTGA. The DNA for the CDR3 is TGTGCCAGCAGCCGCCGACAGGGGTCAGATACGCAGTATTTT. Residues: CASSRRQGSDTQYF.

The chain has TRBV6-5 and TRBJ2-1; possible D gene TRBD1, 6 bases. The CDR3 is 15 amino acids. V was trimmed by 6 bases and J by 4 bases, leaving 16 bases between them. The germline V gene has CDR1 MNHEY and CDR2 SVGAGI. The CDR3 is CASRLARQAYNEQFF. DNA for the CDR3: TGTGCCAGCAGACTCGCTCGACAGGCTTACAATGAGCAGTTCTTC.

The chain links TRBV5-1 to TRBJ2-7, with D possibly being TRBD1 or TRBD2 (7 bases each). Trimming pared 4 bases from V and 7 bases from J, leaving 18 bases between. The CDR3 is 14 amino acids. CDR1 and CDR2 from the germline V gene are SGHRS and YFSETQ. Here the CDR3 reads CASSQGGTQREQYF. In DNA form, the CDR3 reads TGCGCCAGCAGCCAGGGGGGGACTCAGAGGGAGCAGTACTTC.